This entry is about one TCR beta chain. No antigen is known for it. The assay was immunoSEQ multiplex PCR, and TCRdb's table has in-frame clones only and misses some. The data contain about 40,000 clones, 80% to 90% of them singletons. The source of the sample is a study of OX40 agonist ivuxolimab in advanced cancers. Study-level information: Patient treatment consisted of intravenous ivuxolimab administration every 2 weeks at 0.01 to 10 mg/kg. Patients assigned to dose escalation were diagnosed with hepatocellular carcinoma, melanoma, renal cell or head and neck cancer. Prior anti-PD-1, anti-PD-L1 or anti-CTLA-4 therapy did not bar entry, and roughly 40% had some. Study results and limitations: Normalized T-cell clonal expansion was also low in a subset of nonresponders.

Trimming pared 6 bases from V and 10 bases from J, leaving 16 bases between. The CDR3 is 13 residues long. Germline-derived CDR1 and CDR2 are LNHDA and SQIVND (reference sequence). This TCR derives from an adult with an advanced solid tumor such as melanoma, head and neck, liver or kidney cancer. Sample: CD4+ or CD8+ T cells sorted from blood, taken in a trial of the OX40 agonist ivuxolimab. The J gene is TRBJ1-5, the V gene TRBV19, with a possible D match to TRBD1 (5 bases). The DNA for the CDR3 is TGTGCCAGTAGGGGGGAAGGTAGCGCTCCCCAGCATTTT. This sequence encodes CASRGEGSAPQHF.